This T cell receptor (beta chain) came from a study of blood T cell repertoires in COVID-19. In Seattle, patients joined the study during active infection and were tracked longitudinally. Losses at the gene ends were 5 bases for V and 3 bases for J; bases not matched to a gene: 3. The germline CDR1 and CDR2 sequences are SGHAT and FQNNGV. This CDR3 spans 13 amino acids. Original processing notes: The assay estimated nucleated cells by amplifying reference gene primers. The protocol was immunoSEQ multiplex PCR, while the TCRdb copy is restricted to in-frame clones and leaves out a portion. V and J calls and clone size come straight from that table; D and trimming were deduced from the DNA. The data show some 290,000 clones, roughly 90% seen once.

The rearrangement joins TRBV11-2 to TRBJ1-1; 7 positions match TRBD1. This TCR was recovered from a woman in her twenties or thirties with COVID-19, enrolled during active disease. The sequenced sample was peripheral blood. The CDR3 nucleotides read TGTGCCAGCAGCCGTACAGGGGACACTGAAGCTTTCTTT. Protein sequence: CASSRTGDTEAFF.